This T cell receptor beta chain is from a study of T cells in Graves' hyperthyroidism and ophthalmopathy. Study outcomes and limitations: Using 13 V-J features, a model discriminated ophthalmopathy from stable hyperthyroidism.

This clonotype was seen once. Its antigen remains unknown. The germline V gene has CDR1 SGHDT and CDR2 YYEEEE. The V and J ends lost 6 bases and 3 bases respectively, with 10 bases between them. The CDR3 is 12 amino acids. Exclusions: uncontrolled infection, other autoimmune disease, pregnancy, lactation. The TCR beta CDR3 regions underwent amplification using RNA transcripts as the source. A first-round RT-PCR of the TCR CDR3 used the HTBI primer set. MiXCR, run by TCRdb on the multiplex PCR reads, gives a single entry per CDR3 protein. The sample gives hundreds of thousands of distinct CDR3 sequences, nearly 20% of which show up once; roughly 44% is in the top ten.

The chain combines TRBV5-6 with TRBJ2-7, with a tentative D call TRBD2 (5 bases). This sequence originates from a middle-aged man with Graves' ophthalmopathy. The sample was blood. The CDR3 region is CASTNGLYEQYF. The CDR3 region has the DNA TGTGCCAGCACCAACGGACTCTACGAGCAGTACTTC.